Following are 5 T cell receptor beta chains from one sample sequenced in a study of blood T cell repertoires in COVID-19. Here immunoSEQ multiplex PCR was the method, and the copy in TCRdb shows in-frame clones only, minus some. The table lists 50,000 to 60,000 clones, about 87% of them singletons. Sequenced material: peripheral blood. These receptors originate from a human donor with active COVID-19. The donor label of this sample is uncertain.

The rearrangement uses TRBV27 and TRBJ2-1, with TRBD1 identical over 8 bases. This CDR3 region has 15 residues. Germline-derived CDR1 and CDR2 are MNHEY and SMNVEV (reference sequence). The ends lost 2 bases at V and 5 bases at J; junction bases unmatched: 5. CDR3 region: CASSLRQGTDNEQFF. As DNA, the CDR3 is TGTGCCAGCAGTTTACGACAGGGGACGGACAATGAGCAGTTCTTC.

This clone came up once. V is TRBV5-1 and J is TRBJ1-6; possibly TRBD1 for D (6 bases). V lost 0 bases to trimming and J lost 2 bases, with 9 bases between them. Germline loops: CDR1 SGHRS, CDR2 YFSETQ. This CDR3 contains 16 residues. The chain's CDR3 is CASSLAGAAYNSPLHF. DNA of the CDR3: TGCGCCAGCAGCTTGGCAGGGGCGGCCTATAATTCACCCCTCCACTTT.

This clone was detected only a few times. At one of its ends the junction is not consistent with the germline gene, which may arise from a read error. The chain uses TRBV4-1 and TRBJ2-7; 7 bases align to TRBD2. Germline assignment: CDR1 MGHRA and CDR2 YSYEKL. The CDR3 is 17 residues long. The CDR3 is CASSQDLWTRDSHEQYF. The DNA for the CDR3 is TGCGCCAGCAGCCAAGATCTTTGGACTAGAGACTCCCACGAGCAGTACTTC.

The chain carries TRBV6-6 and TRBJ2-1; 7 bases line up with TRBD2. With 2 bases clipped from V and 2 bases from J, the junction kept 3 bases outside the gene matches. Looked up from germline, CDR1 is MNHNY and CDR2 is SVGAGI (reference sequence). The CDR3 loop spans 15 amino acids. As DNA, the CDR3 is TGTGCCAGCAGTTACCCCGGACTAGCCTACAATGAGCAGTTCTTC. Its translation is CASSYPGLAYNEQFF.

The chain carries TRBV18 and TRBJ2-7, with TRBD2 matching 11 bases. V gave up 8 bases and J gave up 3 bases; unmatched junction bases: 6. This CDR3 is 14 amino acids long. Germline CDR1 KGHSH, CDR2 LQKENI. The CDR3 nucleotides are TGTGCCAGCGCTAGGACTAGCGGGTACTACGAGCAGTACTTC. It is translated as CASARTSGYYEQYF.